The 15 T cell receptor beta chains below come from one sample, sequenced in a study of T cells in Graves' hyperthyroidism and ophthalmopathy (dated by TCRdb to about 2019). Library creation used multiplex PCR. Instrument on record: Illumina HiSeq 2000. The TCR beta CDR3 regions were amplified from the RNA transcripts. A first-round RT-PCR of the TCR CDR3 used the HTBI primer set with the Qiagen OneStep RT-PCR kit. TCRdb trimmed the raw reads at Q25, called clones with MiXCR and kept productive beta chains. Each entry is one CDR3 protein sequence, shown with its most common DNA and genes. The sample table shows around 490,000 distinct CDR3 sequences, and nearly 20% are seen once. Roughly 47% of the sample rests with the top ten. The sample consisted of blood. The receptors originated from a man aged 35 to 55 with Graves' ophthalmopathy.

The CDR3 DNA reads as TGTGCCAGCAGTGCGTCCTACACAGATACGCAGTATTTT. Translating it yields CASSASYTDTQYF. The V call is TRBV6-1, the J call TRBJ2-3; D remains ambiguous. Per germline, CDR1 MNHNS and CDR2 SASEGT. The V and J ends lost 4 bases and 2 bases respectively, with 7 bases between them. This CDR3 is 13 amino acids long.

The V and J genes are TRBV2 and TRBJ1-1; weak D call: TRBD1 (5 bases). Per germline, CDR1 SNHLY and CDR2 FYNNEI. Trimming cost V 11 bases and J 6 bases, with 16 bases left between them. This CDR3 comprises 12 residues. The CDR3 DNA sequence: TGTGCCGGGAAAGAAGGGGCCCCTGAAGCTTTCTTT. Its translation is CAGKEGAPEAFF.

This clonotype was counted ten times or more. V gene TRBV28 combines with J gene TRBJ1-2; 9 positions match TRBD1. The germline V gene encodes CDR1 MDHEN and CDR2 SYDVKM. The V segment lost 10 bases and the J segment 8 bases; nucleotides outside the gene matches: 8. This CDR3 is 12 amino acids long. CDR3 loop: CAIPGTGRGYTF. The CDR3 DNA sequence: TGTGCCATCCCAGGGACAGGGAGAGGCTACACCTTC.

Ten or more counts support this clonotype. The chain joins TRBV7-6 to TRBJ2-2, with D possibly being TRBD2 (5 bases). Trimming took off 3 bases at V and 6 bases at J, with 11 bases between the two ends. There are 14 residues in the CDR3. Germline lookup yields CDR1 SGHVS and CDR2 FNYEAQ. CDR3 in amino acids: CASSLRDGSGELFF. CDR3 bases: TGTGCCAGCAGCTTGAGGGATGGGTCCGGGGAGCTGTTTTTT.

This clonotype was detected only a few times. V usage is TRBV3-1 and J usage is TRBJ2-1; the D is unclear. From germline, CDR1 is LGHDT and CDR2 YNNKEL (reference sequence). This CDR3 spans 14 amino acids. The germline V and J ends were trimmed by 4 bases and 0 bases, with 7 bases remaining between them. CDR3 amino acids: CASSLSLSYNEQFF. CDR3 nucleotides: TGTGCCAGCAGCCTTTCCCTCTCCTACAATGAGCAGTTCTTC.

This clonotype has only a few counts. This chain uses TRBV15 with TRBJ1-2; TRBD1 matches 11 bases. This CDR3 comprises 15 residues. Germline assignment: CDR1 LNHNV and CDR2 YYDKDF (reference sequence). The V gene end was trimmed by 2 bases and the J gene end by 4 bases; junction bases not matched to a gene: 3. DNA for the CDR3: TGTGCCACCAGCAGAAGGGACAGGGGGATCTATGGCTACACCTTC. It specifies CATSRRDRGIYGYTF.

Here the CDR3 DNA reads TGTGCCACTCATCTCGTCCGGGGACATGGCTACACCTTC. Its protein is CATHLVRGHGYTF. The chain joins TRBV6-1 to TRBJ1-2; the D gene is possibly TRBD1 (5 bases). The V end lost 10 bases, the J end lost 6 bases, and 18 bases lay between the germline ends. Germline assignment: CDR1 MNHNS and CDR2 SASEGT. The CDR3 consists of 13 residues.

V is TRBV28 and J is TRBJ2-2; the match to TRBD2 covers 7 bases. The length of the CDR3 is 17 residues. The germline V gene has CDR1 MDHEN and CDR2 SYDVKM. The J segment lost 0 bases and the V segment lost 3 bases, leaving 7 bases of the junction unmatched. The chain's CDR3 is CASSFPGGGSNTGELFF. In nucleotides, the CDR3 is TGTGCCAGCAGTTTCCCGGGGGGAGGGTCGAACACCGGGGAGCTGTTTTTT.

This rearrangement joins TRBV5-6 to TRBJ2-2; maybe TRBD2 (5 bases). There are 15 residues in the CDR3. CDR1 is SGHDT and CDR2 is YYEEEE in the germline V gene. With 0 bases removed from V and 5 bases from J, the gap between germline ends came to 11 bases. Here the CDR3 DNA reads TGTGCCAGCAGCTTGGCCAGGAGGCTTACCGGGGAGCTGTTTTTT. Its protein product is CASSLARRLTGELFF.

This clonotype was seen a few times. This chain connects TRBV30 to TRBJ2-3; the D gene is possibly TRBD1 (6 bases). The germline V gene encodes CDR1 GTSNPN and CDR2 SVGIG (reference sequence). Trimming shortened V by 4 bases and J by 4 bases, and 12 bases separated the two germline ends. The CDR3 is 13 amino acids. The CDR3 is CAWTLSGADTQYF. The CDR3 coding sequence is TGTGCCTGGACGCTTTCAGGGGCAGATACGCAGTATTTT.

This clonotype was recorded many times. CDR3: CSARGSGAYNEQFF. As DNA, the CDR3 is TGCAGTGCTAGGGGTAGCGGGGCTTACAATGAGCAGTTCTTC. The chain carries TRBV20-1 and TRBJ2-1; 8 bases map to TRBD2. The CDR3 spans 14 residues. Germline V CDR1 and CDR2: DFQATT, SNEGSKA (reference sequence). V shed 3 bases and J 4 bases; nucleotides not matched to a gene: 5.

This clonotype has a handful of counts. The V call is TRBV20-1, the J call TRBJ1-4; no firm D call. The CDR3 has 15 residues. From germline, CDR1 is DFQATT and CDR2 SNEGSKA (reference sequence). V was shortened by 3 bases and J by 0 bases, with 11 bases between the two germline ends. The CDR3, as DNA: TGCAGTGCTAGTAAAGATAGCGCAACTAATGAAAAACTGTTTTTT. Its protein product is CSASKDSATNEKLFF.

This clonotype was observed at least ten times. This chain links TRBV6-1 with TRBJ2-1; 9 bases line up with TRBD2. The germline V gene has CDR1 MNHNS and CDR2 SASEGT. After removal of 5 bases from V and 3 bases from J, the junction contained 5 bases not matched to a gene. The CDR3 contains 15 residues. The CDR3 is CASSPGLADYNEQFF. Here the CDR3 DNA reads TGTGCCAGCAGTCCGGGACTAGCAGACTACAATGAGCAGTTCTTC.

The J gene is TRBJ1-6, the V gene TRBV10-3; TRBD1 aligns across 8 bases. Germline values: CDR1 ENHRY, CDR2 SYGVKD. The CDR3 totals 14 residues. Unmatched junction bases numbered 5, after V lost 2 bases and J lost 11 bases. CDR3 sequence (DNA): TGTGCCATCAGTGAGGACAGGGGTGTTGCACCCCTCCACTTT. Its protein is CAISEDRGVAPLHF.

This clonotype was counted a few times. The chain uses TRBV6-2 or TRBV6-3 and TRBJ1-1; no firm D call. This CDR3 is built from 16 residues. The V gene lost 2 bases and the J gene lost 1 base, with 14 bases spanning the gap. Germline V gene sequence: CDR1 MNHEY, CDR2 SVGEGT. Here the CDR3 reads CASSYGRQIPNTEAFF. In nucleotides, the CDR3 is TGTGCCAGCAGTTACGGGCGCCAAATTCCGAACACTGAAGCTTTCTTT.